This passage covers 27 T cell receptor beta chains from one sample sequenced in a study of lymphopenia after photon versus proton radiotherapy. The table came from immunoSEQ multiplex PCR; TCRdb's copy has only in-frame clones and leaves some out. The sample holds 50,000 to 70,000 clones, approximately 90% seen once. Sequences were derived from peripheral blood, sampled from a patient treated with proton-based radiotherapy. The receptors were sampled from a man at least 80 years old with esophageal cancer.

The chain combines TRBV7-6 with TRBJ1-1, with D possibly matching TRBD1 (6 bases). From germline, CDR1 is SGHVS and CDR2 FNYEAQ. V was trimmed by 4 bases and J by 5 bases, leaving 17 bases between them. This CDR3 has 15 residues. The CDR3 reads CASSSDHRASTEAFF. In DNA form, the CDR3 reads TGTGCCAGCAGCTCGGATCACAGGGCCTCGACTGAAGCTTTCTTT.

V usage is TRBV9 and J usage is TRBJ1-2; 7 positions match TRBD1. Per the germline V gene, CDR1 is SGDLS and CDR2 is YYNGEE. CDR3 size: 14 residues. V shed 3 bases and J 5 bases; nucleotides not matched to a gene: 7. Written as DNA, the CDR3 is TGTGCCAGCAGCGAACCGGGACAGAGATATGGCTACACCTTC. Translating it yields CASSEPGQRYGYTF.

The gene calls are TRBV5-1 and TRBJ2-5; 8 nucleotides align to TRBD2. With 4 bases clipped from V and 1 base from J, the junction kept 9 bases outside the gene matches. Germline V lookup: CDR1 SGHRS, CDR2 YFSETQ. This CDR3 has 16 amino acids. The CDR3: CASSPGGRGPQETQYF. As DNA, the CDR3 is TGCGCCAGCAGCCCGGGGGGGCGGGGACCCCAAGAGACCCAGTACTTC.

The rearrangement links TRBV30 to TRBJ1-2, with D unresolved. V was trimmed by 0 bases and J by 4 bases, leaving 9 bases between them. The CDR3 has 13 residues. From germline, CDR1 is GTSNPN and CDR2 SVGIG (reference sequence). In DNA form, the CDR3 reads TGTGCCTGGAGTGTATTATCGTTCTATGGCTACACCTTC. It translates to CAWSVLSFYGYTF.

The V and J genes are TRBV5-8 and TRBJ2-1, with D uncertain. The CDR3 is made up of 13 amino acids. Trimming took 1 base from V and 9 from J, leaving 11 bases between them. From germline, CDR1 is SGHTS and CDR2 YDEGEE. The DNA for the CDR3 is TGTGCCAGCAGCTTGAGGCAACGGGTTGAGCAGTTCTTC. Its protein is CASSLRQRVEQFF.

The rearrangement links TRBV7-2 to TRBJ2-2; D gene unclear. This CDR3 contains 15 residues. Per the germline V gene, CDR1 is SGHTA and CDR2 is FQGNSA. Trimming pared 1 base from V and 1 base from J, leaving 7 bases between. The CDR3 loop reads CASSLDTGNTGELFF. The DNA for the CDR3 is TGTGCCAGCAGCTTAGATACGGGGAACACCGGGGAGCTGTTTTTT.

The V call is TRBV6-5, the J call TRBJ2-3; D may correspond to TRBD1 or TRBD2 (7 bases each). V was clipped by 7 bases and J by 4 bases, with 18 bases between them. Per the germline V gene, CDR1 is MNHEY and CDR2 is SVGAGI. The CDR3 covers 15 residues. The CDR3 nucleotides read TGTGCCAGCACCGAAGGGGGAGGGGGCGCAGATACGCAGTATTTT. This gives the protein CASTEGGGGADTQYF.

Concerning this clone itself: Other DNA sequences within the sample encode an identical CDR3. The gene calls are TRBV5-4 and TRBJ2-7; the D is unclear. Trimming shortened V by 3 bases and J by 4 bases, and 5 bases separated the two germline ends. The CDR3 contains 11 residues. Germline CDR1 SGHNT, CDR2 YYREEE (reference sequence). The CDR3 nucleotides are TGTGCCAGCAGCTCGGGTTACGAGCAGTACTTC. Amino acid sequence: CASSSGYEQYF.

This clone was counted between two and nine times. V and J are TRBV18 and TRBJ1-6; D is perhaps TRBD1 (5 bases). CDR3 length: 13 residues. Trimming left V 3 bases short and J 7 bases short, with 7 bases between. Germline V gene sequence: CDR1 KGHSH, CDR2 LQKENI. CDR3: CASSPGRNSPLHF. Written as DNA, the CDR3 is TGTGCCAGCTCACCGGGACGGAATTCACCCCTCCACTTT.

The chain carries TRBV6-5 and TRBJ2-3, with D perhaps given as TRBD1 or TRBD2 (5 bases each). The CDR3 extends over 15 amino acids. Germline CDR1 reads MNHEY; CDR2 reads SVGAGI. Trimming shortened V by 0 bases and J by 6 bases, and 13 bases separated the two germline ends. The CDR3 DNA follows: TGTGCCAGCAGTTACTCCGGGCAGGGCGGGGATACGCAGTATTTT. This sequence encodes CASSYSGQGGDTQYF.

V gene TRBV6-1 combines with J gene TRBJ2-3, with TRBD2 as a possible D gene (6 bases). In germline, CDR1 is MNHNS, CDR2 SASEGT. V lost 4 bases and J lost 4, with 12 bases in between. The CDR3 totals 14 residues. This CDR3 is CASSGNGGADTQYF. As DNA, the CDR3 is TGTGCCAGCAGTGGAAACGGCGGGGCAGATACGCAGTATTTT.

The gene calls are TRBV6-6 and TRBJ1-1; D gene ambiguous. This CDR3 is built from 11 residues. V was clipped by 6 bases and J by 10 bases, with 12 bases between them. Germline loops: CDR1 MNHNY, CDR2 SVGAGI (reference sequence). The CDR3 loop is CASREQKTAFF. The CDR3 bases are TGTGCCAGCAGGGAACAGAAAACAGCTTTCTTT.

The CDR3 sequence: CASSEAVQVYEQYF. In nucleotides, the CDR3 is TGTGCCAGCAGTGAAGCCGTACAGGTCTACGAGCAGTACTTC. This chain connects TRBV2 to TRBJ2-7; D is perhaps TRBD1 (5 bases). The CDR3 consists of 14 residues. Germline CDR1 is SNHLY and CDR2 is FYNNEI. V was shortened by 0 bases and J by 3 bases, with 9 bases between the two germline ends.

The chain combines TRBV5-5 with TRBJ2-7, with D possibly TRBD1 on 6 matching bases. This CDR3 has 15 residues. The germline V and J ends were trimmed by 4 bases and 3 bases, with 17 bases remaining between them. Per the germline V gene, CDR1 is SGHKS and CDR2 is YYEKEE (reference sequence). The CDR3 DNA sequence: TGTGCCAGCAGCGCACGGGACAAACCAAACTACGAGCAGTACTTC. Protein product: CASSARDKPNYEQYF. The variable domain in full, with the rest retrieved from reference TRBV5-5 and TRBJ2-7, is DAGVTQSPTHLIKTRGQQVTLRCSPISGHKSVSWYQQVLGQGPQFIFQYYEKEERGRGNFPDRFSARQFPNYSSELNVNALLLGDSALYLCASSARDKPNYEQYFGPGTRLTVT.

The rearrangement links TRBV11-2 to TRBJ2-6; possibly TRBD1 for D (6 bases). In germline, CDR1 is SGHAT, CDR2 FQNNGV. This CDR3 region has 14 residues. V was shortened by 7 bases and J by 2 bases, with 9 bases between the two germline ends. CDR3 sequence: CASTRQAGANVLTF. DNA for the CDR3: TGTGCCAGCACCCGACAGGCTGGGGCCAACGTCCTGACTTTC. The full variable domain, with the rest looked up from reference TRBV11-2 and TRBJ2-6, is EAGVAQSPRYKIIEKRQSVAFWCNPISGHATLYWYQQILGQGPKLLIQFQNNGVVDDSQLPKDRFSAERLKGVDSTLKIQPAKLEDSAVYLCASTRQAGANVLTFGAGSRLTVL.

CDR3 DNA: TGTGCCAGCAGCAGCAGGGCCTACTCCTACGAGCAGTACTTC. This gives the protein CASSSRAYSYEQYF. V is TRBV6-1 and J is TRBJ2-5, with a possible D match to TRBD1 (5 bases). The DNA end is a closer match to TRBJ2-7, so the J assignment may be wrong. The CDR3 consists of 14 residues. Germline V CDR1 and CDR2: MNHNS, SASEGT.

This clone was detected only once. The chain uses TRBV7-9 and TRBJ2-2; no clear D gene. Germline V gene data show CDR1 as SEHNR and CDR2 as FQNEAQ (reference sequence). The CDR3 length is 14 residues. V shed 0 bases and J shed 0 bases, with 2 bases lying between them. Here the CDR3 reads CASSLAPNTGELFF. The CDR3 DNA reads TGTGCCAGCAGCTTAGCACCGAACACCGGGGAGCTGTTTTTT.

The chain links TRBV29-1 to TRBJ1-1; no firm D call. CDR1 SQVTM and CDR2 ANQGSEA come from the germline V gene. The CDR3 spans 13 residues. V lost 8 bases, J lost 2 bases, and 15 bases lay in between. CDR3 region: CSPRRDLNTEAFF. The CDR3 DNA reads TGCAGCCCTAGGCGCGATCTCAACACTGAAGCTTTCTTT. Based on the CDR3 plus reference TRBV29-1 and TRBJ1-1, the full variable domain is SAVISQKPSRDICQRGTSLTIQCQVDSQVTMMFWYRQQPGQSLTLIATANQGSEATYESGFVIDKFPISRPNLTFSTLTVSNMSPEDSSIYLCSPRRDLNTEAFFGQGTRLTVV.

This clone was counted once. The V call is TRBV2, the J call TRBJ1-4; 7 positions agree with TRBD1. This CDR3 has 15 residues. The germline gives CDR1 SNHLY, CDR2 FYNNEI. J gave up 7 bases and V 5 bases, and 10 bases lay outside the gene matches. Here the CDR3 DNA reads TGTGCCAGCAGTCTTCGGGGACAGTATACTGAAAAACTGTTTTTT. Amino acid sequence: CASSLRGQYTEKLFF.

This clone came up once. The chain has TRBV7-7 and TRBJ1-3; 9 nucleotides align to TRBD1. The V segment lost 5 bases and the J segment 1 base; nucleotides outside the gene matches: 3. The CDR3 totals 15 residues. Germline CDR1 is SSHAT and CDR2 is FNYEAQ (reference sequence). CDR3 bases: TGTGCCAGCAGCCCAGGGACAGGGTCTGGAAACACCATATATTTT. It yields the protein CASSPGTGSGNTIYF.

V usage is TRBV29-1 and J usage is TRBJ2-7, with D unclear. The CDR3 length is 14 residues. Germline V gene sequence: CDR1 SQVTM, CDR2 ANQGSEA. The V gene lost 6 bases and the J gene lost 3 bases, with 18 bases spanning the gap. This chain's CDR3 is CSVVTGLGHYEQYF. DNA for the CDR3: TGCAGCGTCGTAACCGGGCTAGGTCACTACGAGCAGTACTTC.

In its sample, this clone was seen once. The rearrangement links TRBV5-1 to TRBJ2-7, with 9 bases matching TRBD1. V lost 4 bases, J lost 3 bases, and 5 bases stayed unmatched. From germline, CDR1 is SGHRS and CDR2 YFSETQ. CDR3 size: 14 residues. This CDR3 reads CASSPGQGVYEQYF. DNA of the CDR3: TGCGCCAGCAGCCCGGGACAGGGCGTCTACGAGCAGTACTTC.

The V call is TRBV4-1, the J call TRBJ1-4; D remains ambiguous. CDR1 is MGHRA, CDR2 YSYEKL, per germline. The CDR3 sequence is 14 residues long. V was clipped by 0 bases and J by 4 bases, with 6 bases between them. The DNA of the CDR3 is TGCGCCAGCAGCCAAGATCCGGTTAATGAAAAACTGTTTTTT. It translates to CASSQDPVNEKLFF.

The chain employs TRBV5-4 and TRBJ2-3; 11 nucleotides match TRBD2. Per germline, CDR1 SGHNT and CDR2 YYREEE (reference sequence). This CDR3 has 17 amino acids. The junction had 9 bases not matched to a gene; V was cut back by 2 bases and J by 4 bases. CDR3 protein: CASSFLAGGLGADTQYF. DNA for the CDR3: TGTGCCAGCAGCTTCTTAGCGGGGGGGCTCGGTGCAGATACGCAGTATTTT.

This chain joins TRBV18 and TRBJ1-1; TRBD1 matches at 9 bases. V shed 1 base, J shed 7 bases, and the junction held 7 bases outside the gene matches. The V gene's germline CDR1 is KGHSH and CDR2 LQKENI. CDR3 size: 15 residues. Here the CDR3 reads CASSPQGQGNNEAFF. CDR3 nucleotide sequence: TGTGCCAGCTCACCACAAGGACAGGGGAATAATGAAGCTTTCTTT.

The gene calls are TRBV29-1 and TRBJ1-2; possible D gene TRBD1, 5 bases. The CDR3 sequence is 16 residues long. The V end was cut by 5 bases, the J end by 0 bases, with 19 bases between. Per germline, CDR1 SQVTM and CDR2 ANQGSEA. In DNA, the CDR3 is TGCAGCGTTATCAAAAGGGGCGAGAAGACTAACTATGGCTACACCTTC. This encodes CSVIKRGEKTNYGYTF.

This chain links TRBV7-9 with TRBJ1-2; D unclear. In germline, CDR1 is SEHNR, CDR2 FQNEAQ (reference sequence). The CDR3 is made up of 16 amino acids. With 4 bases removed from V and 4 bases from J, the gap between germline ends came to 19 bases. The CDR3 sequence is CASSSPRKESAYGYTF. The CDR3 coding sequence is TGTGCCAGCAGCTCACCCCGGAAGGAATCTGCCTATGGCTACACCTTC.